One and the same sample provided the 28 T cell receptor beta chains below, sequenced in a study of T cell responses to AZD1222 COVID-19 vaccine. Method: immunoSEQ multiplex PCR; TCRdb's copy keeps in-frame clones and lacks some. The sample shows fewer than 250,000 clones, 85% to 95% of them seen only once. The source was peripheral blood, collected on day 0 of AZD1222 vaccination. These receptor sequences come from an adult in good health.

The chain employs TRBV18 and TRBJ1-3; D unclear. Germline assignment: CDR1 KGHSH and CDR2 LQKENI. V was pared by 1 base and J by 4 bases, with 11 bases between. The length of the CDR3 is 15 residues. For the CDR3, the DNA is TGTGCCAGCTCACCACTACCCGCTGGGGGAAACACCATATATTTT. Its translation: CASSPLPAGGNTIYF.

The CDR3 bases are TGTGCCAGCAGCTTAGATACCAGCGGGGCAGATACGCAGTATTTT. It codes for CASSLDTSGADTQYF. J is TRBJ2-3 and V is TRBV7-2; 7 bases are a match to TRBD2. Germline V gene data show CDR1 as SGHTA and CDR2 as FQGNSA. There are 15 residues in the CDR3. V lost 1 base to trimming and J lost 4 bases; unmatched junction nucleotides: 5.

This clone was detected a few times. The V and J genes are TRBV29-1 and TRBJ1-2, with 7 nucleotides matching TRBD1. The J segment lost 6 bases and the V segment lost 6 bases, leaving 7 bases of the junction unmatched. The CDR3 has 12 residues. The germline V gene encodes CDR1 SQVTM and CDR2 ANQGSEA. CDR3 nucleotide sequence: TGCAGCGTCGTCGACAGGGAGCATGGCTACACCTTC. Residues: CSVVDREHGYTF.

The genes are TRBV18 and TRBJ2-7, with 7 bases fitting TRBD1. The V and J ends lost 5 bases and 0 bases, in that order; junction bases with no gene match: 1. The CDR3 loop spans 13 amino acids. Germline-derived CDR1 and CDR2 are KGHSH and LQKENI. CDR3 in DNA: TGTGCCAGCTCAAGGGACAGCTCCTACGAGCAGTACTTC. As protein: CASSRDSSYEQYF.

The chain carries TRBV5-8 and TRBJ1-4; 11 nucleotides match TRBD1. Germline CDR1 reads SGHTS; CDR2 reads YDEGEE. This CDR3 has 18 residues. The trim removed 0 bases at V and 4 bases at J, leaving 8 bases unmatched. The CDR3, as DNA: TGTGCCAGCAGCTTGGGCGGGACAGGGGGAAGACTTAATGAAAAACTGTTTTTT. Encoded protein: CASSLGGTGGRLNEKLFF.

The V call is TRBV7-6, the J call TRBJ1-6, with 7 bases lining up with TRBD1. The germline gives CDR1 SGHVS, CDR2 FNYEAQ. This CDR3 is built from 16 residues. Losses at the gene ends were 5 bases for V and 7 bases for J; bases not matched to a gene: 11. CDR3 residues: CASSATGTVRNSPLHF. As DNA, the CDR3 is TGTGCCAGCAGCGCCACCGGGACAGTGCGGAATTCACCCCTCCACTTT.

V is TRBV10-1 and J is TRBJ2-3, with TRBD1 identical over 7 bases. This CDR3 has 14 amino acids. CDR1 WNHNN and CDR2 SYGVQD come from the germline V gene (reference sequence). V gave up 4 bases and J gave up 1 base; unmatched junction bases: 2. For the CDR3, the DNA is TGCGCCAGCAGTGGCGGACAGGGCACAGATACGCAGTATTTT. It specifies CASSGGQGTDTQYF.

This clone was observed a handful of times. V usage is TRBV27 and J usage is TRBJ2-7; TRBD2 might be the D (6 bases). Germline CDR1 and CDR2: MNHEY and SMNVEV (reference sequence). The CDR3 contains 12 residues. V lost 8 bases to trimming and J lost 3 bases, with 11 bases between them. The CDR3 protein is CASGGTNYEQYF. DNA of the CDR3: TGTGCCAGCGGGGGGACCAACTACGAGCAGTACTTC.

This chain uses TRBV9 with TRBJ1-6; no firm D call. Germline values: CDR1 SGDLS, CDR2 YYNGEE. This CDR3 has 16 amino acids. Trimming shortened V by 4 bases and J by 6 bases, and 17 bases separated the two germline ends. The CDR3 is CASSQYSGQTNSPLHF. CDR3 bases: TGTGCCAGCAGCCAATACAGCGGGCAGACTAATTCACCCCTCCACTTT.

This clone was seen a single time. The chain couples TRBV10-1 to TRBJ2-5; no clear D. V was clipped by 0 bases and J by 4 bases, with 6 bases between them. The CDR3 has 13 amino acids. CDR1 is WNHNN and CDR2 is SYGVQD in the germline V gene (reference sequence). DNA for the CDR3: TGCGCCAGCAGTGAGTCCTTACCAGAGACCCAGTACTTC. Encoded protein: CASSESLPETQYF.

The CDR3 nucleotides read TGTGCCAGCAGTTACCGGACAGCTTCCTACAATGAGCAGTTCTTC. It encodes CASSYRTASYNEQFF. This rearrangement joins TRBV6-5 to TRBJ2-1, with D perhaps TRBD1 (6 bases). Germline CDR1 reads MNHEY; CDR2 reads SVGAGI. The V gene lost 2 bases and the J gene lost 1 base, with 9 bases spanning the gap. CDR3 length: 15 amino acids.

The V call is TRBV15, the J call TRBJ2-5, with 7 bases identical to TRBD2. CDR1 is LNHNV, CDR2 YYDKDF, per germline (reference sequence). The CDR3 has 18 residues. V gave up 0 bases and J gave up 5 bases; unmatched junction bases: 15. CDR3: CATSRDWEGLTGRETQYF. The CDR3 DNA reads TGTGCCACCAGCAGAGATTGGGAGGGACTCACAGGCCGGGAGACCCAGTACTTC.

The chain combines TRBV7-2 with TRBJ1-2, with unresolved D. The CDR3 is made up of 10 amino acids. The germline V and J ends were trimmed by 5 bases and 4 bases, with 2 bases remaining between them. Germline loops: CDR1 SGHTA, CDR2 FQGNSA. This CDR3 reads CASSSYGYTF. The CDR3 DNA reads TGTGCCAGCAGCAGCTATGGCTACACCTTC.

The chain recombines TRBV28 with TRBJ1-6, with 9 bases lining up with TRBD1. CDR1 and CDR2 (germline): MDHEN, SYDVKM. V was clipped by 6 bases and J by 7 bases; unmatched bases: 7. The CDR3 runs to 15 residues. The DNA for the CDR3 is TGTGCCAGCAGAGACGGGGACAGGGAGAATTCACCCCTCCACTTT. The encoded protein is CASRDGDRENSPLHF.

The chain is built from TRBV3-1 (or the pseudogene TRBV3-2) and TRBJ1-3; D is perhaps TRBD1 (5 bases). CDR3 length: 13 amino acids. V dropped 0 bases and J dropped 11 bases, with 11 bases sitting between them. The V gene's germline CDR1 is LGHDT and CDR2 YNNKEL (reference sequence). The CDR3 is CASSQDSGNAIYF. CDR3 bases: TGTGCCAGCAGCCAAGATTCAGGGAACGCCATATATTTT.

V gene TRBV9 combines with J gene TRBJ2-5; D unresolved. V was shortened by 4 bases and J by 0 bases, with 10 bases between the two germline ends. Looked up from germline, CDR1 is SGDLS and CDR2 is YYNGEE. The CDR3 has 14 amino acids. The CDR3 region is CASSPHRDQETQYF. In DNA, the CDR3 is TGTGCCAGCAGCCCCCACCGGGACCAAGAGACCCAGTACTTC.

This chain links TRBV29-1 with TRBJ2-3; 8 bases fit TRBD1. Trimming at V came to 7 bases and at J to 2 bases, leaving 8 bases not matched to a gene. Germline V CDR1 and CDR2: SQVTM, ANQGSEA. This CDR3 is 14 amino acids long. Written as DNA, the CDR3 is TGCAGCGCCGGACAGGGAGAAGTCACAGATACGCAGTATTTT. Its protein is CSAGQGEVTDTQYF.

CDR3 nucleotides: TGTGCCAGCAGTCCCGGGGGGTTGAGCAATCAGCCCCAGCATTTT. It is translated as CASSPGGLSNQPQHF. The chain combines TRBV28 with TRBJ1-5; TRBD1 might be the D (5 bases). Looked up from germline, CDR1 is MDHEN and CDR2 is SYDVKM. V dropped 5 bases and J dropped 1 base, with 12 bases sitting between them. The CDR3 contains 15 residues.

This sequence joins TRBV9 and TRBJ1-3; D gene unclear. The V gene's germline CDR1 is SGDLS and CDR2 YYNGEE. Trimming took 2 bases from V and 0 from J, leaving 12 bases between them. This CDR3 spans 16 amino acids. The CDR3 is CASSVTTGNSGNTIYF. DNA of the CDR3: TGTGCCAGCAGCGTTACCACCGGGAACTCTGGAAACACCATATATTTT.

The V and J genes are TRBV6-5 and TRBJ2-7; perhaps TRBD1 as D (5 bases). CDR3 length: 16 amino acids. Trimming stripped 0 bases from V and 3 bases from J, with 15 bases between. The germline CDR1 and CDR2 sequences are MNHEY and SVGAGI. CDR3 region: CASSYSQGPPFYEQYF. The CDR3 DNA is TGTGCCAGCAGTTACTCCCAGGGTCCTCCGTTCTACGAGCAGTACTTC.

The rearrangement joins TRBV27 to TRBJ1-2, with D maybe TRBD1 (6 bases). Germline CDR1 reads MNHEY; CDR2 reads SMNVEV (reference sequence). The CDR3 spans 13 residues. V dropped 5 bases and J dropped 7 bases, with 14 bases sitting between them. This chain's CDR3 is CASSGGGRGGYTF. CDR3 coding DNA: TGTGCCAGCAGTGGGGGGGGCCGGGGTGGCTACACCTTC.

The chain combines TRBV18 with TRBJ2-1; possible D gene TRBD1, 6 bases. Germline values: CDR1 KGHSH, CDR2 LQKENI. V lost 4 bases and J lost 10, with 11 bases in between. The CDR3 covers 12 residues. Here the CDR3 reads CASSQADREQFF. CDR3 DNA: TGTGCCAGCTCACAAGCGGACAGAGAGCAGTTCTTC.

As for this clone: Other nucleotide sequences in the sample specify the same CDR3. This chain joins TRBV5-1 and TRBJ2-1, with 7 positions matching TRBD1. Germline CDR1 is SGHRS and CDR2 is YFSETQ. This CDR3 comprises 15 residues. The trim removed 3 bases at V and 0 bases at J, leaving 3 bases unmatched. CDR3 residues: CASSSGGSSYNEQFF. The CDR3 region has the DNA TGCGCCAGCAGCTCAGGGGGTAGCTCCTACAATGAGCAGTTCTTC.

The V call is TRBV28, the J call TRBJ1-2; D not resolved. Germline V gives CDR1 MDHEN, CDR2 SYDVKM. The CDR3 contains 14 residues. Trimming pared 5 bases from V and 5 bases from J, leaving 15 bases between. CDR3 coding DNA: TGTGCCAGCAGTCCCGGGCTGACAATTTATGGCTACACCTTC. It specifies CASSPGLTIYGYTF.

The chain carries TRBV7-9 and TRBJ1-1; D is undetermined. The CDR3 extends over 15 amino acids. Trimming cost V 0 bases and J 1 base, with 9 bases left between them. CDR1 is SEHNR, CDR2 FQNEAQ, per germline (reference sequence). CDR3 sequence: CASSLAQAGNTEAFF. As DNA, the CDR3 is TGTGCCAGCAGCTTAGCGCAGGCCGGGAACACTGAAGCTTTCTTT.

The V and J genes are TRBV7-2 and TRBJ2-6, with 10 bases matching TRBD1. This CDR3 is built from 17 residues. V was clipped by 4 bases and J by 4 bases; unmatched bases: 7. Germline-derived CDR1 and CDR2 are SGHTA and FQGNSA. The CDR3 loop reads CASSSTGGATGANVLTF. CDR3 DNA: TGTGCCAGCAGCTCGACAGGGGGCGCAACGGGGGCCAACGTCCTGACTTTC.

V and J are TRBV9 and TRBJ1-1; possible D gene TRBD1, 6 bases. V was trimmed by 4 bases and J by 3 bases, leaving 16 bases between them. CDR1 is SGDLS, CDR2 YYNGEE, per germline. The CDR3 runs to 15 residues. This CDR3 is CASSPRTDSYTEAFF. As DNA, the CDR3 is TGTGCCAGCAGCCCCCGAACGGACAGCTACACTGAAGCTTTCTTT.

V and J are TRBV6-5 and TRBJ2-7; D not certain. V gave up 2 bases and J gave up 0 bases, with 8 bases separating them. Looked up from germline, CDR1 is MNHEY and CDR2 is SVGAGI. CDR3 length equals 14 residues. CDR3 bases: TGTGCCAGCAGTTACACAGTCAGCTCCTACGAGCAGTACTTC. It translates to CASSYTVSSYEQYF.